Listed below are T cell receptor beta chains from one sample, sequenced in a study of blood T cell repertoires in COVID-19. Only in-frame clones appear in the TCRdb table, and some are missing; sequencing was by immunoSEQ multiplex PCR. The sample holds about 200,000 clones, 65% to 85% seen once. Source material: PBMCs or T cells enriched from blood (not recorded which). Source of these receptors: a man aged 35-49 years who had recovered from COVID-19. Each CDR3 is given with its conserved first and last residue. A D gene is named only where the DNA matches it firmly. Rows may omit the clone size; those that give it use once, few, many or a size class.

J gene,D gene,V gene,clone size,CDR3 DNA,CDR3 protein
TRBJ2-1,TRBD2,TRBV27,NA,TGTGCCACCGGGGGGGCCTCGAGGAGTGAGCAGTTCTTC,CATGGASRSEQFF
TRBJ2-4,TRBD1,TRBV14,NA,TGTGCCAGCAGCCAAGGGTATAGGGGCGGACAGGGCGGAAAAAACATTCAGTACTTC,CASSQGYRGGQGGKNIQYF
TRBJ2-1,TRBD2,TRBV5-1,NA,TGCGCCAGCAGTACTTCAGCGGGGGGGTGGAATGAGCAGTTCTTC,CASSTSAGGWNEQFF
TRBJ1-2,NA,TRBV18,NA,TGTGCCAGCTCACCACCGAATGTAGGGGATCGGGCTAACTATGGCTACACCTTC,CASSPPNVGDRANYGYTF
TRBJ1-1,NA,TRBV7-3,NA,TGTGCCAGCAGCCTCTGGAGTACTGACACTGAAGCTTTCTTT,CASSLWSTDTEAFF
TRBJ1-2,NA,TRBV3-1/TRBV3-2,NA,TGTGCCAGCAGCCCACAAGGGGCGCGAGGCTACACCTTC,CASSPQGARGYTF
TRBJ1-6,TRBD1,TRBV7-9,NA,TGTGCCAGCGGTCGACAGGGGTTTAATTCACCCCTCCACTTT,CASGRQGFNSPLHF
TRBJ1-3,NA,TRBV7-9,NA,TGTGCCAGCAGCCTATCCGAAGGGGTCTCTGGAAACACCATATATTTT,CASSLSEGVSGNTIYF
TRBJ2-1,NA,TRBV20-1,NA,TGCAGTGCTAGTAAAAGCGGACTAACCTACAATGAGCAGTTCTTC,CSASKSGLTYNEQFF
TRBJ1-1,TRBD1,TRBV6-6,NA,TGTGCCAGCAGTTACTCCCGCCGGACAGGACGGACTGAAGCTTTCTTT,CASSYSRRTGRTEAFF
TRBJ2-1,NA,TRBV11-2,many,TGTGCCAGCAGCTTAGTCGGCGGGGATGAGCAGTTCTTC,CASSLVGGDEQFF
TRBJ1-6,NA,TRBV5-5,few,TGTGCCAGCAGCCCAGACATCAACAGGGAAAGTTCACCCCTCCACTTT,CASSPDINRESSPLHF
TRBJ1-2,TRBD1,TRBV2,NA,TGTGCCAGCAGTAGGACAGGCCATGGCTACACCTTC,CASSRTGHGYTF
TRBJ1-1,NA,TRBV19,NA,TGTGCCAGTATGGCCGGATCGAGGGCGGTCACTGAAGCTTTCTTT,CASMAGSRAVTEAFF
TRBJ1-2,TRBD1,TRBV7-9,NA,TGTGCCAGCAGCTCTACAGGGGGCTCTAACTATGGCTACACCTTC,CASSSTGGSNYGYTF
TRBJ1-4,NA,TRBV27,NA,TGTGCCAGCAGTTTATCGGGGAGGGGGGCACAGGAAAAACTGTTTTTT,CASSLSGRGAQEKLFF
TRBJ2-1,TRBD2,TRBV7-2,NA,TGTGCCAGCAGCAAGGGACTAGCGGGGGGTAACAACAATGAGCAGTTCTTC,CASSKGLAGGNNNEQFF
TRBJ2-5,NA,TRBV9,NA,TGTGCCAGCAGCCAAACAGGCGGAGTTATAGAGACCCAGTACTTC,CASSQTGGVIETQYF
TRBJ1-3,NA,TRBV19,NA,TGTGCCAGTAGTATAGGAGGGCAACTGAGCTCTGGAAACACCATATATTTT,CASSIGGQLSSGNTIYF
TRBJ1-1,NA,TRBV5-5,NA,TGTGCCAGCAGCTTGGAAGGGGTTGGGACTGAAGCTTTCTTT,CASSLEGVGTEAFF
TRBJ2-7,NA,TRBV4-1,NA,TGCGCCAGCAGCCAAGAAGGGGGGGCTAGCTCCTACGAGCAGTACTTC,CASSQEGGASSYEQYF
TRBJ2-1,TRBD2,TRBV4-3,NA,TGCGCCAGCAGCCCGAGGACTAGCGGGGGTTATTCCTACAATGAGCAGTTCTTC,CASSPRTSGGYSYNEQFF
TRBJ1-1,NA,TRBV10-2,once,TGCGCCAGCAGTGACCCCGGGGGATTGAACACTGAAGCTTTCTTT,CASSDPGGLNTEAFF
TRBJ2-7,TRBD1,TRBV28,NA,TGTGCCAGCAGTTCTGTACTCCGAGGGACAGTGAGCTCCTACGAGCAGTACTTC,CASSSVLRGTVSSYEQYF
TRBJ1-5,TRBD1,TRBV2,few,TGTGCCAGCAGCGCGACAGGGGATAGCAATCAGCCCCAGCATTTT,CASSATGDSNQPQHF
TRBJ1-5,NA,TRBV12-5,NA,TGTGCTAGTGGTTTTGATACGGGTCAGCCCCAGCATTTT,CASGFDTGQPQHF